This T cell receptor beta chain stems from a study of T cell repertoires in cytomegalovirus infection. Across the whole study: The authors used CMV epitopes that were HLA-C-restricted (recently identified) and HLA-B-restricted (well studied). Evidence of both CMV infection and a matching HLA type came from public TCR beta signatures.

CDR1 is DFQATT, CDR2 SNEGSKA, per germline (reference sequence). This CDR3 has 15 residues. V gave up 0 bases and J gave up 1 base, with 10 bases separating them. This clonotype was detected a few times. Its antigen remains unidentified. TCRdb itself ran the reads through MiXCR, one entry per CDR3 protein. This sample carries around 750,000 distinct CDR3 sequences, approximately 29% of them seen once, and the ten largest clones take roughly 12%. Source: cultured CD8+ T cells from PBMCs, taken from culture after CMV antigen stimulation. The chain recombines TRBV20-1 with TRBJ1-3; D is unresolved. This TCR was recovered from a human donor in good health (CMV status not recorded). Some clones in this sample may be carry-over from other donors' samples. The CDR3 nucleotides read TGCAGTGCTAGAGATCCGGGTTTATCTGGAAACACCATATATTTT. It codes for CSARDPGLSGNTIYF.